This entry concerns a single TCR beta chain. Its matching antigen is unknown. Through template switching, a universal primer site was introduced, and the cDNA contained unique molecular identifiers. TCRdb used MiXCR to reprocess the 5' RACE reads, holding one entry per CDR3 protein. The sample shows hundreds of thousands of distinct CDR3 sequences, roughly 18% of them seen only once. This specimen belongs to a study of identical twins. Findings and limits, study-wide: The more abundant beta clonotypes in cord blood had fewer insertions, and memory repertoires did not show this.

With 2 bases removed from V and 5 bases from J, the gap between germline ends came to 7 bases. This CDR3 has 12 amino acids. Germline CDR1 and CDR2: SGHAT and FQNNGV. These data also formed part of another study, on T cells expressing NK-cell markers. That source notes: Researchers got TCR beta repertoires out of sorted CD3+CD56+NKG2C+, CD3+CD56+NKG2C- and CD3+CD56-NKG2C+ T cells.

This chain links TRBV11-2 with TRBJ2-7; D unresolved. This TCR was recovered from a woman between 18 and 30 years old in good health. The sequenced sample was PBMCs. This CDR3 reads CASSLLSDEQYF. CDR3 nucleotides: TGTGCCAGCAGCTTACTGTCTGACGAGCAGTACTTC. Based on the CDR3 plus reference TRBV11-2 and TRBJ2-7, the full variable domain is EAGVAQSPRYKIIEKRQSVAFWCNPISGHATLYWYQQILGQGPKLLIQFQNNGVVDDSQLPKDRFSAERLKGVDSTLKIQPAKLEDSAVYLCASSLLSDEQYFGPGTRLTVT.